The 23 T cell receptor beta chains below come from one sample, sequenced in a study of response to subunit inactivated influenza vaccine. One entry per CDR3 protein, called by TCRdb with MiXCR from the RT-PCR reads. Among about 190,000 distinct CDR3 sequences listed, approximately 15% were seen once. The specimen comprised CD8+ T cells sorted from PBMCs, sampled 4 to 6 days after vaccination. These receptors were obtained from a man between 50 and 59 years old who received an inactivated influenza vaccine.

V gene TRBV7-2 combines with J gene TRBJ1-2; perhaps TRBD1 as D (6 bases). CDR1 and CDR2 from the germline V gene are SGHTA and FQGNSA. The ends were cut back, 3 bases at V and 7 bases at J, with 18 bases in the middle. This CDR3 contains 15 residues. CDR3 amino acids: CASSFLGGSLSGYTF. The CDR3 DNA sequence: TGTGCCAGCAGCTTCTTAGGGGGGTCCTTGTCTGGCTACACCTTC.

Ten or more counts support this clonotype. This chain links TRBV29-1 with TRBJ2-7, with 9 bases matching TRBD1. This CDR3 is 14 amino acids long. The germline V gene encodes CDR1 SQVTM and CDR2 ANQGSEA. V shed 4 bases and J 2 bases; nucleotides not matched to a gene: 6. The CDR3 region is CSVGGQGLAYEQYF. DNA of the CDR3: TGCAGCGTTGGAGGACAGGGGTTGGCCTACGAGCAGTACTTC.

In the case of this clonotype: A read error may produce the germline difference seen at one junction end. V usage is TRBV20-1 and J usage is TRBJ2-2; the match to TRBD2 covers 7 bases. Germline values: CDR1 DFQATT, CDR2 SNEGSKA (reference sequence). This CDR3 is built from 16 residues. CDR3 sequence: CCASSWEGANTGELFF. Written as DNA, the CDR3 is TGCTGTGCTAGTTCTTGGGAGGGCGCGAACACCGGGGAGCTGTTTTTT.

CDR3 DNA: TGCGCCAGCAGTGAGTCGACTGCTGGGGGGATCACCGGGGAGCTGTTTTTT. The encoded protein is CASSESTAGGITGELFF. The rearrangement joins TRBV10-2 to TRBJ2-2, with D possibly TRBD2 on 6 matching bases. Germline V CDR1 and CDR2: WSHSY, SAAADI. The CDR3 length is 17 residues. The V and J ends lost 0 bases and 4 bases respectively, with 15 bases between them.

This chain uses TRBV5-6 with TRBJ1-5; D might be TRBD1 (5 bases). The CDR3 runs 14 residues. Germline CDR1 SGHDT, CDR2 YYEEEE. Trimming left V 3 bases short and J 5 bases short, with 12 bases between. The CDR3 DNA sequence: TGTGCCAGCAGCTCACTTCAGGGTGATCAGCCCCAGCATTTT. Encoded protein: CASSSLQGDQPQHF.

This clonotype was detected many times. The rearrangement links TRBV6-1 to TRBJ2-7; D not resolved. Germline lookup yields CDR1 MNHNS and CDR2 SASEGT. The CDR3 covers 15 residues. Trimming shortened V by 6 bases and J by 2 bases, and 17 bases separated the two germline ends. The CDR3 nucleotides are TGTGCCAGCAGCCCCGATTTGGTCAGTCCCTACGAGCAGTACTTC. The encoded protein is CASSPDLVSPYEQYF.

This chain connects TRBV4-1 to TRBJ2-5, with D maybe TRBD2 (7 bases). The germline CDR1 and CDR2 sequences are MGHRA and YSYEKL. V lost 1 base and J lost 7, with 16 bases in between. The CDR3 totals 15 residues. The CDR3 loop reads CASSQVGRGPGTQYF. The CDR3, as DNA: TGCGCCAGCAGCCAAGTCGGGCGGGGGCCGGGGACCCAGTACTTC.

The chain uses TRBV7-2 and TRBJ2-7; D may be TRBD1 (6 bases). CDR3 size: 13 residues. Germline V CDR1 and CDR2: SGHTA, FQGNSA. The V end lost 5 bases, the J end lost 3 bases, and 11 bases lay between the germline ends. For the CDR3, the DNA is TGTGCCAGCAGCCATACACAGGGCTACGAGCAGTACTTC. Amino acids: CASSHTQGYEQYF. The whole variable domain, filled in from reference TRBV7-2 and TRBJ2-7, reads GAGVSQSPSNKVTEKGKDVELRCDPISGHTALYWYRQSLGQGLEFLIYFQGNSAPDKSGLPSDRFSAERTGGSVSTLTIQRTQQEDSAVYLCASSHTQGYEQYFGPGTRLTVT.

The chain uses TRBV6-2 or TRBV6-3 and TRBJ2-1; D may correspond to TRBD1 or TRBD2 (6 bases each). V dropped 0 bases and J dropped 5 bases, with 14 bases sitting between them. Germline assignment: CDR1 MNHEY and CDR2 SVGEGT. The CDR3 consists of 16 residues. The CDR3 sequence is CASSYSEGGAHNEQFF. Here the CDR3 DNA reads TGTGCCAGCAGTTACTCGGAGGGGGGCGCGCACAATGAGCAGTTCTTC.

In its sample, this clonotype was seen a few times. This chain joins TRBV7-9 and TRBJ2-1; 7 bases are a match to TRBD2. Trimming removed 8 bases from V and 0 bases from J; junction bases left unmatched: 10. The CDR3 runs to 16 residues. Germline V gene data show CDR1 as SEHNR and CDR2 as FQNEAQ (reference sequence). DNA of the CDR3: TGTGCCAGCTCGGGCGCTTCGGGGGGCTCCTACAATGAGCAGTTCTTC. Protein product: CASSGASGGSYNEQFF.

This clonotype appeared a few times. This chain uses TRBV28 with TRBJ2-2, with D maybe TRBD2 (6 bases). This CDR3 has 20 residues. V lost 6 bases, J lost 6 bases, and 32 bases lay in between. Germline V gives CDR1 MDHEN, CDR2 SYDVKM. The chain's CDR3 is CASSPWITRGGQLSAGELFF. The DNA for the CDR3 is TGTGCCAGCAGCCCCTGGATCACGAGGGGAGGCCAGTTGAGTGCCGGGGAGCTGTTTTTT.

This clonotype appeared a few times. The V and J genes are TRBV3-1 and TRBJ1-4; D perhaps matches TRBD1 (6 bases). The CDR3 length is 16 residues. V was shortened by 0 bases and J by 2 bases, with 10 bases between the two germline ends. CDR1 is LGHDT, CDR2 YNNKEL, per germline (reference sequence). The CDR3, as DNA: TGTGCCAGCAGCCAAGAGATAACAGGGACTAATGAAAAACTGTTTTTT. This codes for CASSQEITGTNEKLFF.

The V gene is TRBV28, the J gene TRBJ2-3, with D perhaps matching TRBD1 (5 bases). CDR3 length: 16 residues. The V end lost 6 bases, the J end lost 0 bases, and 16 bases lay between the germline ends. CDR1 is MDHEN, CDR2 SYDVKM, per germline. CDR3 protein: CASSRAREFSTDTQYF. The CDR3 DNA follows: TGTGCCAGCAGCCGAGCCAGGGAATTTAGCACAGATACGCAGTATTTT.

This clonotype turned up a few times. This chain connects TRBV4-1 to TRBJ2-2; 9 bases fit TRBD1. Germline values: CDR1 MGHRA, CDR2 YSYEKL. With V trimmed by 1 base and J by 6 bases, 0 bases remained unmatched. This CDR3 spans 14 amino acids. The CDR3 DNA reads TGCGCCAGCAGCCAAGGACAGGGGGCCGGGGAGCTGTTTTTT. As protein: CASSQGQGAGELFF.

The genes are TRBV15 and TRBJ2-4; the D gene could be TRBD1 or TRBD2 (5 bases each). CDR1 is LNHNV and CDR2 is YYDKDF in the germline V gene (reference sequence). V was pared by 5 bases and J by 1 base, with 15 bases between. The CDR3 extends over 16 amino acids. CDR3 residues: CATSGQGDLAKNIQYF. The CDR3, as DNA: TGTGCCACCAGCGGACAAGGGGACCTTGCCAAAAACATTCAGTACTTC. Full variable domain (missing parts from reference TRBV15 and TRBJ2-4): DAMVIQNPRYQVTQFGKPVTLSCSQTLNHNVMYWYQQKSSQAPKLLFHYYDKDFNNEADTPDNFQSRRPNTSFCFLDIRSPGLGDTAMYLCATSGQGDLAKNIQYFGAGTRLSVL.

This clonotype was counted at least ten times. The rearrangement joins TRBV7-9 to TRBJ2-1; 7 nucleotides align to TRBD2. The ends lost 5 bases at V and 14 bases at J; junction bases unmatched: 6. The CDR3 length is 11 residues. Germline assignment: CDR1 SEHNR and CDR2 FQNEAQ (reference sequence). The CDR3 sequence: CASSEPGGEFF. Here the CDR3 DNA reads TGTGCCAGCAGCGAACCGGGGGGTGAGTTCTTC. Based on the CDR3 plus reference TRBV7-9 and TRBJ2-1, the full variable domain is DTGVSQNPRHKITKRGQNVTFRCDPISEHNRLYWYRQTLGQGPEFLTYFQNEAQLEKSRLLSDRFSAERPKGSFSTLEIQRTEQGDSAMYLCASSEPGGEFFGPGTRLTVL.

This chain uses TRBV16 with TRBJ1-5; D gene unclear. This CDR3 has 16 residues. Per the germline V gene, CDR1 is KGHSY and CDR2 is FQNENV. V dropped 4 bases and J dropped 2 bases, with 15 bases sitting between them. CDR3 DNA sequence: TGTGCCAGCAGCCGTGGGCCACCTTCGGGCAATCAGCCCCAGCATTTT. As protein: CASSRGPPSGNQPQHF.

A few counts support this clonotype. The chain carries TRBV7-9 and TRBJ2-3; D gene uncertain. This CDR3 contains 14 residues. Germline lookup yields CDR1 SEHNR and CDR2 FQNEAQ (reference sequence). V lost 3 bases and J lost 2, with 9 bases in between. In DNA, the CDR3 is TGTGCCAGCAGCTTCTCGGGTCTCACAGATACGCAGTATTTT. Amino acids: CASSFSGLTDTQYF.

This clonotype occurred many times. The CDR3 DNA reads as TGCAGCGTTCGCGGTGGCTCGGCGACCCAAGGTTACTACGAGCAGTACTTC. Translating it yields CSVRGGSATQGYYEQYF. The genes are TRBV29-1 and TRBJ2-7; no clear D. The CDR3 extends over 17 amino acids. The V gene's germline CDR1 is SQVTM and CDR2 ANQGSEA. Trimming took off 5 bases at V and 3 bases at J, with 26 bases between the two ends.

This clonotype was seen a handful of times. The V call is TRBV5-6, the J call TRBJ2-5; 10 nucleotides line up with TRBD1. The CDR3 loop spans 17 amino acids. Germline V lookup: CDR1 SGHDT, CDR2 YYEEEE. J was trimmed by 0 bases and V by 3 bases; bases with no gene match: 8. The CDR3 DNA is TGTGCCAGCAGCTGGACCGGGACAGGGGTGTACCAAGAGACCCAGTACTTC. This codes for CASSWTGTGVYQETQYF.

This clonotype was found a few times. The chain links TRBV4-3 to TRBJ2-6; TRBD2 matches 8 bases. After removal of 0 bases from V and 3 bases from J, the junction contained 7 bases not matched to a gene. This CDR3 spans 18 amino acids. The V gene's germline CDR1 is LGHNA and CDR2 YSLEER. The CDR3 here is CASSQDPAGERGANVLTF. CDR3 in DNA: TGCGCCAGCAGCCAAGATCCAGCGGGAGAGCGTGGGGCCAACGTCCTGACTTTC.

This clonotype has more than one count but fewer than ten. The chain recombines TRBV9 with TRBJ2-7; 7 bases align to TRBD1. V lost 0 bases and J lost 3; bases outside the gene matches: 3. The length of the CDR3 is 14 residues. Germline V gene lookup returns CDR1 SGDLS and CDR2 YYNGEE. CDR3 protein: CASSVGSGGYEQYF. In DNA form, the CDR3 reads TGTGCCAGCAGCGTAGGATCAGGGGGCTACGAGCAGTACTTC. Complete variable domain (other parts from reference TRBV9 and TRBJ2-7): DSGVTQTPKHLITATGQRVTLRCSPRSGDLSVYWYQQSLDQGLQFLIQYYNGEERAKGNILERFSAQQFPDLHSELNLSSLELGDSALYFCASSVGSGGYEQYFGPGTRLTVT.

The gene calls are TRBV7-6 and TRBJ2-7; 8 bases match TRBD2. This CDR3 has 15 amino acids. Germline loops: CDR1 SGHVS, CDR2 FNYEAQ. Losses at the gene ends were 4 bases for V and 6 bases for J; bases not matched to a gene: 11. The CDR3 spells CASSWLASGSSEQYF. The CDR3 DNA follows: TGTGCCAGCAGCTGGTTAGCGAGCGGGAGTAGCGAGCAGTACTTC.